This record covers a single TCR beta chain. What it binds is unknown. Sequenced by immunoSEQ multiplex PCR; TCRdb stores in-frame clones only, minus some. In the table there are under 60,000 clones, approximately 80% of which are singletons. The data were taken from a study of a mutant IDH1 vaccine in newly diagnosed glioma. At the level of the study: In some groups vaccination began 4-6 weeks post-radiotherapy; others received it with temozolomide. Patients had received radiotherapy, temozolomide, or both previously, most receiving both. Findings and caveats of the study: Vaccination elicited immune responses in roughly 92% of patients.

Time point denoted: week 47, end of study. It was 300 ug of mutant IDH1 20-mer peptide that made up each vaccine dose, given with topical imiquimod. Astrocytomas found in donors were new, WHO grade 3 or 4, IDH1-mutant and ATRX-lost. CDR3 length: 15 residues. V was pared by 8 bases and J by 7 bases, with 11 bases of the junction left unmatched. The germline V gene has CDR1 SNHLY and CDR2 FYNNEI. The sample was PBMCs, taken from a glioma patient whose treatment included an IDH1 peptide vaccine. The rearrangement uses TRBV2 and TRBJ1-2, with 12 nucleotides matching TRBD1. The sequence was obtained from a woman aged 40-49 years with glioma. Some clones in this sample may be carry-over from other donors' samples. The CDR3 coding sequence is TGTGCCAGCTCAATCGGGGGACAGGGGGCGGTTGGCTACACCTTC. It translates to CASSIGGQGAVGYTF.